The 19 T cell receptor beta chains in this list originate from one sample, sequenced in a study of shared clonotypes between healthy human individuals. Terminally differentiated effector memory CD45RA+ cells were left out of the naive CD8 fraction, which was CD45RO-negative and positively selected for CCR7. Clones were read by immunoSEQ multiplex PCR, and TCRdb kept only the in-frame ones, dropping some. The table lists about 680,000 clones, about 91% of them singletons. The sample taken for sequencing was naive CD8+ T cells sorted from blood. The receptors were gathered from a man aged 30-40 years in good health.

V usage is TRBV28 and J usage is TRBJ1-3; D is undetermined. Looked up from germline, CDR1 is MDHEN and CDR2 is SYDVKM. With 5 bases removed from V and 6 bases from J, the gap between germline ends came to 8 bases. This CDR3 region has 12 residues. The CDR3 DNA reads as TGTGCCAGCAGTCGCGCCATAAACACCATATATTTT. Amino acids: CASSRAINTIYF.

The chain links TRBV2 to TRBJ1-1; D may be TRBD1 (6 bases). The CDR3 length is 18 residues. Germline CDR1 SNHLY, CDR2 FYNNEI. The V end lost 4 bases, the J end lost 2 bases, and 23 bases lay between the germline ends. CDR3 bases: TGTGCCAGCAGTGGGGGGCGAGGACAGACACGGCCTAACACTGAAGCTTTCTTT. Its protein product is CASSGGRGQTRPNTEAFF.

The J gene is TRBJ2-1, the V gene TRBV5-5; D ambiguous. Germline values: CDR1 SGHKS, CDR2 YYEKEE (reference sequence). This CDR3 is built from 13 residues. V lost 2 bases and J lost 6, with 9 bases in between. The CDR3 is CASSLGRSNEQFF. CDR3 coding DNA: TGTGCCAGCAGCTTAGGTCGGAGCAATGAGCAGTTCTTC.

The chain joins TRBV10-2 to TRBJ2-1, with D possibly matching TRBD2 (6 bases). Germline V gene sequence: CDR1 WSHSY, CDR2 SAAADI. Trimming left V 8 bases short and J 1 base short, with 6 bases between. The CDR3 spans 12 residues. The CDR3 DNA is TGCGCCAGCCGGGAGTCCTACAATGAGCAGTTCTTC. This gives the protein CASRESYNEQFF.

The chain has TRBV7-6 and TRBJ2-2, with unresolved D. The ends were cut back, 0 bases at V and 4 bases at J, with 12 bases in the middle. This CDR3 spans 16 amino acids. Germline V CDR1 and CDR2: SGHVS, FNYEAQ. CDR3 nucleotides: TGTGCCAGCAGCTTAGCCAGCCTCTTTGCCACCGGGGAGCTGTTTTTT. Residues: CASSLASLFATGELFF.

This chain connects TRBV27 to TRBJ1-1, with unresolved D. Germline CDR1 MNHEY, CDR2 SMNVEV (reference sequence). Trimming removed 4 bases from V and 1 base from J, with 10 bases in between. This CDR3 is built from 14 residues. The CDR3 sequence: CASSSRIPNTEAFF. In DNA form, the CDR3 reads TGTGCCAGCAGTTCCAGGATCCCGAACACTGAAGCTTTCTTT.

This clone was detected only a few times. V usage is TRBV6-5 and J usage is TRBJ2-2, with D possibly being TRBD1 or TRBD2 (5 bases each). The V and J ends lost 4 bases and 3 bases respectively, with 12 bases between them. The CDR3 contains 15 residues. CDR1 and CDR2 (germline): MNHEY, SVGAGI. CDR3: CASSSGAIDTGELFF. The CDR3 DNA reads as TGTGCCAGCAGTTCCGGGGCGATCGACACCGGGGAGCTGTTTTTT.

This clone has only one observation. The rearrangement uses TRBV4-3 and TRBJ2-7; D possibly uses TRBD1 or TRBD2 (5 bases each). The ends were cut back, 4 bases at V and 2 bases at J, with 15 bases in the middle. The CDR3 consists of 15 residues. In germline, CDR1 is LGHNA, CDR2 YSLEER. This CDR3 reads CASSPSGAGAYEQYF. CDR3 nucleotides: TGCGCCAGCAGCCCGAGTGGGGCGGGTGCCTACGAGCAGTACTTC.

The sample holds one count of this clone. The chain employs TRBV27 and TRBJ2-5, with 8 bases aligning to TRBD1. CDR3 length equals 12 residues. Germline CDR1 reads MNHEY; CDR2 reads SMNVEV (reference sequence). DNA for the CDR3: TGTGCTACCAGGGGGCCGGGTGAGACCCAGTACTTC. Translated: CATRGPGETQYF.

This clone was recorded once. V is TRBV15 and J is TRBJ2-7, with 9 bases matching TRBD1. V lost 0 bases, J lost 5 bases, and 8 bases stayed unmatched. The CDR3 is 16 residues long. In germline, CDR1 is LNHNV, CDR2 YYDKDF (reference sequence). The CDR3 nucleotides read TGTGCCACCAGCAGAGAGCTGGACAGGGGAGGCAACGAGCAGTACTTC. This codes for CATSRELDRGGNEQYF.

This chain joins TRBV4-1 and TRBJ1-4; no firm D call. CDR1 is MGHRA and CDR2 is YSYEKL in the germline V gene. The CDR3 runs 14 residues. The V gene lost 1 base and the J gene lost 5 bases, with 8 bases spanning the gap. The CDR3 sequence is CASSQVAENEKLFF. Written as DNA, the CDR3 is TGCGCCAGCAGCCAAGTAGCTGAGAATGAAAAACTGTTTTTT.

The chain uses TRBV9 and TRBJ2-3; 7 nucleotides line up with TRBD2. Trimming at V came to 0 bases and at J to 4 bases, leaving 2 bases not matched to a gene. This CDR3 spans 14 amino acids. The germline CDR1 and CDR2 sequences are SGDLS and YYNGEE. The CDR3 nucleotides are TGTGCCAGCAGCGTAGAGGCGGGAGCAGATACGCAGTATTTT. As protein: CASSVEAGADTQYF.

The CDR3 here is CASSFPYPDTQYF. The CDR3 nucleotides read TGTGCCAGCAGCTTTCCCTACCCAGATACGCAGTATTTT. The chain links TRBV7-9 to TRBJ2-3; D uncertain. The CDR3 has 13 residues. Between the trimmed V and J ends, which lost 3 bases and 4 bases, there was a span of 8 bases. The germline gives CDR1 SEHNR, CDR2 FQNEAQ (reference sequence).

This clone was observed a single time. This chain connects TRBV5-4 to TRBJ2-6, with D possibly being TRBD1 (5 bases). Trimming took off 4 bases at V and 0 bases at J, with 20 bases between the two ends. The CDR3 covers 19 residues. CDR1 and CDR2 (germline): SGHNT, YYREEE (reference sequence). The DNA for the CDR3 is TGTGCCAGCAGCCCTAACCCCCCAGCAGGGCCCTCTGGGGCCAACGTCCTGACTTTC. Residues: CASSPNPPAGPSGANVLTF. Together with reference TRBV5-4 and TRBJ2-6, the CDR3 gives the full variable domain: ETGVTQSPTHLIKTRGQQVTLRCSSQSGHNTVSWYQQALGQGPQFIFQYYREEENGRGNFPPRFSGLQFPNYSSELNVNALELDDSALYLCASSPNPPAGPSGANVLTFGAGSRLTVL.

This clone appeared a single time. The J gene is TRBJ2-1, the V gene TRBV5-8; 8 nucleotides align to TRBD2. V lost 4 bases, J lost 9 bases, and 12 bases stayed unmatched. Germline V gene lookup returns CDR1 SGHTS and CDR2 YDEGEE. The CDR3 runs 15 residues. CDR3: CASSLGERETIEQFF. Written as DNA, the CDR3 is TGTGCCAGCAGCCTGGGGGAGCGGGAGACGATTGAGCAGTTCTTC. The whole variable domain, remainder taken from reference TRBV5-8 and TRBJ2-1, is EAGVTQSPTHLIKTRGQQATLRCSPISGHTSVYWYQQALGLGLQFLLWYDEGEERNRGNFPPRFSGRQFPNYSSELNVNALELEDSALYLCASSLGERETIEQFFGPGTRLTVL.

The chain carries TRBV9 and TRBJ1-5, with a weak D call TRBD1 (6 bases). The CDR3 extends over 13 amino acids. CDR1 and CDR2 from the germline V gene are SGDLS and YYNGEE. V lost 4 bases and J lost 7, with 12 bases in between. For the CDR3, the DNA is TGTGCCAGCAGCCTTAGGGGGTACCAGCCCCAGCATTTT. This gives the protein CASSLRGYQPQHF.

The chain has TRBV11-2 and TRBJ2-3; D possibly matches TRBD1 or TRBD2 (5 bases each). Trimming pared 4 bases from V and 1 base from J, leaving 12 bases between. Germline lookup yields CDR1 SGHAT and CDR2 FQNNGV. The length of the CDR3 is 15 residues. Here the CDR3 DNA reads TGTGCCAGCAGCTCGGGGCAATGGGGCACAGATACGCAGTATTTT. Translated: CASSSGQWGTDTQYF.

This chain joins TRBV7-9 and TRBJ2-7; TRBD2 aligns across 10 bases. Trimming removed 1 base from V and 4 bases from J; junction bases left unmatched: 10. This CDR3 is 17 amino acids long. In germline, CDR1 is SEHNR, CDR2 FQNEAQ (reference sequence). DNA for the CDR3: TGTGCCAGCAGCTTAGGGGATCCGGGACTAGCGTTTTACGAGCAGTACTTC. This gives the protein CASSLGDPGLAFYEQYF. Together with reference TRBV7-9 and TRBJ2-7, the CDR3 gives the full variable domain: DTGVSQNPRHKITKRGQNVTFRCDPISEHNRLYWYRQTLGQGPEFLTYFQNEAQLEKSRLLSDRFSAERPKGSFSTLEIQRTEQGDSAMYLCASSLGDPGLAFYEQYFGPGTRLTVT.

V and J are TRBV13 and TRBJ1-2; 10 bases match TRBD1. Germline CDR1 PRHDT, CDR2 FYEKMQ (reference sequence). Trimming cost V 6 bases and J 7 bases; bases outside gene matches: 11. CDR3 length equals 15 residues. The CDR3 loop is CASSVATGGLSGYTF. CDR3 coding DNA: TGTGCCAGCAGTGTGGCGACAGGGGGCTTAAGTGGCTACACCTTC.